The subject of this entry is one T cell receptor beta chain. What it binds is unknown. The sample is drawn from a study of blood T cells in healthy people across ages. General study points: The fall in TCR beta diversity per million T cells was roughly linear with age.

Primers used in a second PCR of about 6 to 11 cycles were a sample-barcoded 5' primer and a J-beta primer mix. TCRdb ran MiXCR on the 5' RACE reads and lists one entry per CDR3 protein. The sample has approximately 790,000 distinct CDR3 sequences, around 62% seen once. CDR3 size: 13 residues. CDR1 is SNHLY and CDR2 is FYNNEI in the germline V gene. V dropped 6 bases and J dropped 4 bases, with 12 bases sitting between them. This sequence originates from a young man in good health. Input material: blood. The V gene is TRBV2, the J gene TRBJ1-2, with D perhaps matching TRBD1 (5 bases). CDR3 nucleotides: TGTGCCAGCAGGGGTTGGGGGATCTATGGCTACACCTTC. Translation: CASRGWGIYGYTF.